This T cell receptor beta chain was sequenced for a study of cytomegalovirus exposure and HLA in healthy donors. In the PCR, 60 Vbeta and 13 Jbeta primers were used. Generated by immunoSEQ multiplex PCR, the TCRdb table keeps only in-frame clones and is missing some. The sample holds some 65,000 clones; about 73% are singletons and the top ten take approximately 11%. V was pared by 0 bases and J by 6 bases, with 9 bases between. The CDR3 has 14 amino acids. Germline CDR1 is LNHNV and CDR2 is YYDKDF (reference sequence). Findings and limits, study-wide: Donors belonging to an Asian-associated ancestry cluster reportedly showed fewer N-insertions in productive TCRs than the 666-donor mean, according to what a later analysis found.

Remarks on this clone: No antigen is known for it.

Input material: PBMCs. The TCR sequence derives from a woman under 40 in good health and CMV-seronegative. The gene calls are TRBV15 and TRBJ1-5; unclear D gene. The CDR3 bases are TGTGCCACCAGCAGAGATTTAGCGGGTCAGCCCCAGCATTTT. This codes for CATSRDLAGQPQHF.